Sequencing of this T cell receptor (beta chain) was carried out in a study of cytomegalovirus exposure and HLA in healthy donors. Whole-study results and caveats: The investigators catalogued 164 TCR beta chains as cytomegalovirus-associated. The number of N-insertions in an Asian-associated ancestry cluster was reportedly below the roughly 700-donor mean in a later analysis. Immune exposure information comprised only CMV serostatus.

The PCR was carried out with 60 Vbeta primers and 13 Jbeta primers. The assay was immunoSEQ multiplex PCR, and TCRdb's table has in-frame clones only and misses some. The table has about 150,000 clones, 65% to 85% seen once. Comment on this clone: Antigen unknown.

Germline V lookup: CDR1 ENHRY, CDR2 SYGVKD. Trimming shortened V by 2 bases and J by 2 bases, and 6 bases separated the two germline ends. The CDR3 spans 14 residues. Sequencing used PBMCs. The rearrangement links TRBV10-3 to TRBJ2-2; D is perhaps TRBD1 (5 bases). The TCR was taken from a man aged 18 to 29 in good health and CMV-seronegative. The CDR3 loop reads CAISEDSNTGELFF. CDR3 bases: TGTGCCATCAGTGAGGACAGCAACACCGGGGAGCTGTTTTTT.